Listed here are 6 T cell receptor beta chains from one sample, sequenced in a study of CD8 T cells in Susac syndrome. Reverse transcription used about 0.5 to 1 ug RNA and random hexamers. TCRdb fed the immunoSEQ multiplex PCR reads into MiXCR, producing one record per CDR3 protein. The table has some 110,000 distinct CDR3 sequences, roughly 94% seen once. Material: CD8+ T cells from PBMCs. The receptors come from a human donor with Susac syndrome.

The CDR3 DNA sequence: TGCGCCAGCAGCCAAGGTTTCAGGGGAGGGGAGACCCAGTACTTC. Protein product: CASSQGFRGGETQYF. The J gene is TRBJ2-5, the V gene TRBV4-1; a possible D gene is TRBD2 (7 bases). Germline loops: CDR1 MGHRA, CDR2 YSYEKL. The CDR3 extends over 15 amino acids. The germline V and J ends were trimmed by 1 base and 5 bases, with 14 bases remaining between them.

This chain links TRBV20-1 with TRBJ1-5; D perhaps matches TRBD1 (5 bases). V was pared by 5 bases and J by 0 bases, with 17 bases between. The CDR3 covers 16 residues. Looked up from germline, CDR1 is DFQATT and CDR2 is SNEGSKA (reference sequence). CDR3 protein: CSARPWTYISNQPQHF. The CDR3 coding sequence is TGCAGTGCTCGTCCTTGGACATACATTAGCAATCAGCCCCAGCATTTT.

The CDR3 reads CSATERVEAFF. DNA of the CDR3: TGCAGTGCTACCGAAAGGGTGGAAGCTTTCTTT. This chain connects TRBV20-1 to TRBJ1-1; D remains unclear. Germline values: CDR1 DFQATT, CDR2 SNEGSKA (reference sequence). The V gene lost 4 bases and the J gene lost 8 bases, with 11 bases spanning the gap. CDR3 length: 11 residues.

The gene calls are TRBV18 and TRBJ2-7; D call uncertain. Between the trimmed V and J ends, which lost 3 bases and 1 base, there was a span of 10 bases. The germline CDR1 and CDR2 sequences are KGHSH and LQKENI. There are 14 residues in the CDR3. The CDR3 bases are TGTGCCAGCTCACCGACGGTTGGATCCTACGAGCAGTACTTC. Protein product: CASSPTVGSYEQYF. Full variable domain (outside the CDR3, taken from reference TRBV18 and TRBJ2-7): NAGVMQNPRHLVRRRGQEARLRCSPMKGHSHVYWYRQLPEEGLKFMVYLQKENIIDESGMPKERFSAEFPKEGPSILRIQQVVRGDSAAYFCASSPTVGSYEQYFGPGTRLTVT.

The chain combines TRBV24-1 with TRBJ2-3, with TRBD1 as a possible D gene (6 bases). V was cut by 5 bases and J by 6 bases, with 11 bases left in between. Germline lookup yields CDR1 KGHDR and CDR2 SFDVKD. The CDR3 has 13 amino acids. The CDR3 spells CATSAQGLDTQYF. In DNA form, the CDR3 reads TGTGCCACCAGTGCACAGGGATTGGATACGCAGTATTTT.

This chain connects TRBV7-8 to TRBJ1-2; D may be TRBD1 (6 bases). V was clipped by 5 bases and J by 7 bases, with 23 bases between them. The CDR3 consists of 16 residues. Germline V lookup: CDR1 SGHVS, CDR2 FQNEAQ. The CDR3 here is CASSPGLGGAWSGYTF. The CDR3 DNA follows: TGTGCCAGCAGCCCAGGACTGGGGGGCGCATGGTCTGGCTACACCTTC.